What follows are 15 T cell receptor beta chains derived from one specimen sequenced in a study of cytomegalovirus exposure and HLA in healthy donors. Primers included in the PCR were 60 Vbeta and 13 Jbeta primers. Using immunoSEQ multiplex PCR, the repertoire was profiled, and TCRdb retains in-frame clones only, with some absent. The table lists over 30,000 clones, about 70% of them singletons. The sequencing input was PBMCs. These receptors came from a man in his forties in good health and CMV-seropositive.

This chain links TRBV5-1 with TRBJ2-7, with 9 bases fitting TRBD1. V shed 0 bases, J shed 2 bases, and the junction held 6 bases outside the gene matches. CDR3 size: 16 residues. CDR1 is SGHRS, CDR2 YFSETQ, per germline. The CDR3 sequence is CASSLAPGTGTYEQYF. CDR3 DNA sequence: TGCGCCAGCAGCTTGGCCCCCGGGACAGGGACCTACGAGCAGTACTTC.

This clone came up a few times. This chain joins TRBV27 and TRBJ2-2; TRBD2 matches at 10 bases. The CDR3 contains 17 residues. With V trimmed by 4 bases and J by 4 bases, 9 bases remained unmatched. From germline, CDR1 is MNHEY and CDR2 SMNVEV (reference sequence). The CDR3 reads CASSSEAGGIGTGELFF. In DNA, the CDR3 is TGTGCCAGCAGTTCTGAAGCGGGGGGGATCGGCACCGGGGAGCTGTTTTTT.

V usage is TRBV29-1 and J usage is TRBJ2-5, with D perhaps matching TRBD1 (6 bases). Trimming stripped 4 bases from V and 3 bases from J, with 12 bases between. Germline V gives CDR1 SQVTM, CDR2 ANQGSEA. CDR3 length: 13 amino acids. As DNA, the CDR3 is TGCAGCGTTGTGCAGGGGTCTAAAGAGACCCAGTACTTC. Its protein product is CSVVQGSKETQYF.

V gene TRBV7-9 combines with J gene TRBJ2-5, with 7 positions matching TRBD2. This CDR3 has 14 amino acids. The germline CDR1 and CDR2 sequences are SEHNR and FQNEAQ (reference sequence). V shed 6 bases, J shed 3 bases, and the junction held 7 bases outside the gene matches. CDR3 amino acids: CASSLLAVKETQYF. In DNA form, the CDR3 reads TGTGCCAGCAGTCTGCTAGCGGTCAAAGAGACCCAGTACTTC.

This CDR3 reads CASSPQTSGVLNEQFF. CDR3 sequence (DNA): TGTGCCAGCAGCCCCCAGACTAGCGGCGTACTGAATGAGCAGTTCTTC. The chain recombines TRBV7-2 with TRBJ2-1, with 9 bases lining up with TRBD2. Germline loops: CDR1 SGHTA, CDR2 FQGNSA. V was clipped by 5 bases and J by 7 bases; unmatched bases: 12. The CDR3 has 16 residues.

The chain links TRBV30 to TRBJ2-1; perhaps TRBD1 as D (5 bases). The germline V gene encodes CDR1 GTSNPN and CDR2 SVGIG (reference sequence). The CDR3 has 11 amino acids. The ends were cut back, 5 bases at V and 4 bases at J, with 6 bases in the middle. CDR3 bases: TGTGCCTGGGACAGATACAATGAGCAGTTCTTC. Its translation: CAWDRYNEQFF.

This sequence joins TRBV27 and TRBJ2-3; weak D call: TRBD1 (6 bases). This CDR3 is built from 13 residues. Germline assignment: CDR1 MNHEY and CDR2 SMNVEV (reference sequence). V was clipped by 6 bases and J by 5 bases, with 12 bases between them. CDR3 coding DNA: TGTGCCAGCAGCACCCGAGGGGGAGATACGCAGTATTTT. It codes for CASSTRGGDTQYF.

V usage is TRBV28 and J usage is TRBJ2-3, with TRBD1 as a possible D gene (7 bases). This CDR3 has 15 residues. Germline loops: CDR1 MDHEN, CDR2 SYDVKM. Trimming shortened V by 6 bases and J by 4 bases, and 17 bases separated the two germline ends. CDR3 nucleotide sequence: TGTGCCAGCAGGACTAGTGGTCAGGGGGCAGATACGCAGTATTTT. Its translation: CASRTSGQGADTQYF. Using reference TRBV28 and TRBJ2-3 for the parts outside the CDR3, the full variable domain is DVKVTQSSRYLVKRTGEKVFLECVQDMDHENMFWYRQDPGLGLRLIYFSYDVKMKEKGDIPEGYSVSREKKERFSLILESASTNQTSMYLCASRTSGQGADTQYFGPGTRLTVL.

This clone turned up a few times. The chain has TRBV6-1 and TRBJ2-3; a weak D match, TRBD2 (7 bases). CDR1 MNHNS and CDR2 SASEGT come from the germline V gene. This CDR3 comprises 14 residues. Between the trimmed V and J ends, which lost 2 bases and 4 bases, there was a span of 10 bases. For the CDR3, the DNA is TGTGCCAGCAGTGAATGGGGGGGCTCAGATACGCAGTATTTT. Translating gives CASSEWGGSDTQYF.

This chain connects TRBV7-6 to TRBJ2-3; 12 positions agree with TRBD2. With 5 bases clipped from V and 7 bases from J, the junction kept 7 bases outside the gene matches. This CDR3 comprises 15 residues. Germline values: CDR1 SGHVS, CDR2 FNYEAQ. This CDR3 is CASSPGTSGPHTQYF. In nucleotides, the CDR3 is TGTGCCAGCAGCCCTGGGACTAGCGGGCCTCATACGCAGTATTTT.

This clone was found once. The rearrangement joins TRBV2 to TRBJ2-3; TRBD2 is a possible D gene (5 bases). V lost 10 bases, J lost 1 base, and 9 bases lay in between. This CDR3 has 12 residues. Germline CDR1 reads SNHLY; CDR2 reads FYNNEI. The CDR3 DNA reads TGTGCCACCAATAGCGGCACAGATACGCAGTATTTT. It encodes CATNSGTDTQYF.

This clone was seen a few times. The gene calls are TRBV18 and TRBJ2-5, with TRBD2 matching 14 bases. The CDR3 contains 17 residues. J gave up 5 bases and V 6 bases, and 11 bases lay outside the gene matches. Germline CDR1 is KGHSH and CDR2 is LQKENI. The CDR3 spells CASSGTSGGSAGETQYF. CDR3 in DNA: TGTGCCAGCTCCGGGACTAGCGGGGGATCTGCGGGTGAGACCCAGTACTTC.

The genes are TRBV7-2 and TRBJ2-7; no clear D gene. The germline CDR1 and CDR2 sequences are SGHTA and FQGNSA. The CDR3 loop spans 14 amino acids. Trimming cost V 2 bases and J 1 base, with 9 bases left between them. CDR3 DNA: TGTGCCAGCAGCTTAACGCGGCGGTCCTACGAGCAGTACTTC. This gives the protein CASSLTRRSYEQYF.

The rearrangement links TRBV7-9 to TRBJ2-3, with TRBD2 matching 9 bases. Trimming at V came to 3 bases and at J to 4 bases, leaving 8 bases not matched to a gene. This CDR3 has 16 residues. Germline V gene lookup returns CDR1 SEHNR and CDR2 FQNEAQ (reference sequence). The CDR3 bases are TGTGCCAGCAGCTTGGGGCGGGGGGGCAAGTCAGATACGCAGTATTTT. Protein: CASSLGRGGKSDTQYF.

The chain has TRBV7-9 and TRBJ1-5; TRBD1 agrees at 7 bases. Per the germline V gene, CDR1 is SEHNR and CDR2 is FQNEAQ (reference sequence). CDR3 length equals 15 residues. The J segment lost 2 bases and the V segment lost 5 bases, leaving 6 bases of the junction unmatched. DNA of the CDR3: TGTGCCAGCAGCGTACAGGGGACGCGCAATCAGCCCCAGCATTTT. Translation: CASSVQGTRNQPQHF.